Below, 31 T cell receptor beta chains from the same sample are listed, as sequenced in a study of T cell changes during pregnancy in multiple sclerosis. Sequencing was performed with immunoSEQ multiplex PCR; in TCRdb, only in-frame clones are kept and a portion is missing. In the table there are more than 40,000 clones, roughly nine tenths of which are singletons. The sequencing here drew on CD4+ T cells from peripheral blood mononuclear cells, taken in the first trimester of pregnancy. The source is a female donor with multiple sclerosis, enrolled in a pregnancy study.

This clone came up once. The same CDR3 is also encoded by other DNA sequences in this sample. The V gene is TRBV6-1, the J gene TRBJ1-2; D is uncertain. Trimming shortened V by 4 bases and J by 4 bases, and 19 bases separated the two germline ends. Germline CDR1 MNHNS, CDR2 SASEGT. The CDR3 sequence is 16 residues long. CDR3 bases: TGTGCCAGCAGTGCGGAGAGAGTAGGTGTGGGCTATGGCTACACCTTC. Translating it yields CASSAERVGVGYGYTF.

The V call is TRBV30, the J call TRBJ1-3; 10 bases line up with TRBD1. The trim removed 3 bases at V and 4 bases at J, leaving 9 bases unmatched. The CDR3 totals 16 residues. Germline CDR1 is GTSNPN and CDR2 is SVGIG (reference sequence). DNA for the CDR3: TGTGCCTGGAGCGCGGGTCGGACAGGGGGAGGAAACACCATATATTTT. This gives the protein CAWSAGRTGGGNTIYF.

This rearrangement joins TRBV6-1 to TRBJ1-5; D is uncertain. The CDR3 extends over 16 amino acids. Germline loops: CDR1 MNHNS, CDR2 SASEGT. V gave up 2 bases and J gave up 7 bases, with 18 bases separating them. The CDR3 bases are TGTGCCAGCAGTGAATCCTCGGCGCGCGGAGGGCAGCCCCAGCATTTT. This codes for CASSESSARGGQPQHF.

V is TRBV7-2 and J is TRBJ2-5, with 9 positions matching TRBD1. The V and J ends lost 2 bases and 5 bases, in that order; junction bases with no gene match: 6. CDR3 length equals 15 residues. Per the germline V gene, CDR1 is SGHTA and CDR2 is FQGNSA. The CDR3 protein is CASSLITGGRETQYF. The CDR3 DNA is TGTGCCAGCAGCTTAATTACAGGGGGCAGGGAGACCCAGTACTTC.

This chain uses TRBV5-4 with TRBJ2-5; 9 bases are shared with TRBD1. In germline, CDR1 is SGHNT, CDR2 YYREEE (reference sequence). The CDR3 is made up of 14 amino acids. V lost 2 bases and J lost 3; bases outside the gene matches: 2. CDR3 nucleotide sequence: TGTGCCAGCAGCTTACAGGGGGCAGAAGAGACCCAGTACTTC. Its protein product is CASSLQGAEETQYF.

This sequence joins TRBV9 and TRBJ2-7, with TRBD2 identical over 8 bases. CDR1 is SGDLS, CDR2 YYNGEE, per germline. The CDR3 length is 14 residues. With 0 bases clipped from V and 6 bases from J, the junction kept 5 bases outside the gene matches. DNA of the CDR3: TGTGCCAGCAGCGTAGATCCTAGCGGGCGCGAGCAGTACTTC. Residues: CASSVDPSGREQYF. Full variable domain (outside the CDR3, taken from reference TRBV9 and TRBJ2-7): DSGVTQTPKHLITATGQRVTLRCSPRSGDLSVYWYQQSLDQGLQFLIQYYNGEERAKGNILERFSAQQFPDLHSELNLSSLELGDSALYFCASSVDPSGREQYFGPGTRLTVT.

The chain couples TRBV19 to TRBJ1-3; a weak D match, TRBD1 (6 bases). Looked up from germline, CDR1 is LNHDA and CDR2 is SQIVND (reference sequence). The CDR3 spans 16 residues. Trimming took off 5 bases at V and 0 bases at J, with 14 bases between the two ends. The CDR3, as DNA: TGTGCCAGTAGTCTCACCGGGACACCCTCTGGAAACACCATATATTTT. Translation gives CASSLTGTPSGNTIYF.

The chain employs TRBV30 and TRBJ1-2; possibly TRBD1 for D (6 bases). The germline CDR1 and CDR2 sequences are GTSNPN and SVGIG (reference sequence). Deletions cut 2 bases from V and 4 bases from J, with 17 bases between. This CDR3 has 15 residues. The CDR3 nucleotides read TGTGCCTGGAGTCTTAATACAGGGAGTATCTATGGCTACACCTTC. It codes for CAWSLNTGSIYGYTF. The whole variable domain, remainder taken from reference TRBV30 and TRBJ1-2, is SQTIHQWPATLVQPVGSPLSLECTVEGTSNPNLYWYRQAAGRGLQLLFYSVGIGQISSEVPQNLSASRPQDRQFILSSKKLLLSDSGFYLCAWSLNTGSIYGYTFGSGTRLTVV.

V is TRBV7-2 and J is TRBJ1-5; no definite D call. The CDR3 has 13 amino acids. V dropped 4 bases and J dropped 0 bases, with 4 bases sitting between them. Germline V gene lookup returns CDR1 SGHTA and CDR2 FQGNSA. Written as DNA, the CDR3 is TGTGCCAGCAGCTCTCGTAGCAATCAGCCCCAGCATTTT. As protein: CASSSRSNQPQHF.

This clone is a singleton in its sample. The J gene is TRBJ2-7, the V gene TRBV6-5, with 10 positions matching TRBD1. Germline loops: CDR1 MNHEY, CDR2 SVGAGI. The CDR3 is 15 amino acids. Trimming removed 8 bases from V and 0 bases from J; junction bases left unmatched: 7. The CDR3 spells CASSGTGAVSYEQYF. The CDR3 region has the DNA TGTGCCAGCTCTGGGACAGGGGCCGTCTCCTACGAGCAGTACTTC.

The chain uses TRBV9 and TRBJ2-1; tentative D call: TRBD2 (5 bases). V was clipped by 0 bases and J by 3 bases, with 10 bases between them. The CDR3 consists of 15 residues. Germline V lookup: CDR1 SGDLS, CDR2 YYNGEE. CDR3 DNA: TGTGCCAGCAGCGTAGACGACGGGAACTACAATGAGCAGTTCTTC. Protein product: CASSVDDGNYNEQFF.

The table lists this clone with a few counts. The chain uses TRBV29-1 and TRBJ1-1; 8 nucleotides line up with TRBD1. From germline, CDR1 is SQVTM and CDR2 ANQGSEA. There are 14 residues in the CDR3. V was pared by 3 bases and J by 0 bases, with 3 bases of the junction left unmatched. CDR3 in DNA: TGCAGCGTTGATTGGACAGGGATGAACACTGAAGCTTTCTTT. Amino acid sequence: CSVDWTGMNTEAFF.

This chain uses TRBV7-6 with TRBJ2-5; a weak D match, TRBD2 (6 bases). V was clipped by 5 bases and J by 5 bases, with 12 bases between them. This CDR3 is 13 amino acids long. The germline V gene has CDR1 SGHVS and CDR2 FNYEAQ. CDR3 amino acids: CASSGSGPETQYF. The CDR3 DNA reads TGTGCCAGCAGCGGTAGCGGTCCGGAGACCCAGTACTTC.

This sequence joins TRBV7-8 and TRBJ2-1; 7 nucleotides agree with TRBD2. Germline trimming cut 1 base from V and 9 bases from J; bases unmatched to any gene: 12. Per the germline V gene, CDR1 is SGHVS and CDR2 is FQNEAQ. The CDR3 totals 16 residues. CDR3 DNA sequence: TGTGCCAGCAGCTTAGGAGGCGGGAGAGGAGGCGGTGAGCAGTTCTTC. Its translation is CASSLGGGRGGGEQFF.

The chain recombines TRBV2 with TRBJ2-2, with D tentatively TRBD1 (5 bases). The V end was cut by 6 bases, the J end by 6 bases, with 8 bases between. Germline V CDR1 and CDR2: SNHLY, FYNNEI. This CDR3 is 12 amino acids long. The chain's CDR3 is CASRPTAGELFF. DNA for the CDR3: TGTGCCAGCAGACCGACAGCCGGGGAGCTGTTTTTT.

The chain employs TRBV7-2 and TRBJ2-1; 8 nucleotides align to TRBD2. The CDR3 loop spans 18 amino acids. In germline, CDR1 is SGHTA, CDR2 FQGNSA. Trimming cost V 1 base and J 0 bases; bases outside gene matches: 8. Written as DNA, the CDR3 is TGTGCCAGCAGCTTAGTTGCTGCGGGAGGCAGCTCCTACAATGAGCAGTTCTTC. Encoded protein: CASSLVAAGGSSYNEQFF.

CDR3 loop: CSVKLHRENEQFF. The CDR3 nucleotides read TGCAGCGTAAAGTTACACAGGGAGAATGAGCAGTTCTTC. The chain combines TRBV29-1 with TRBJ2-1; tentatively, D is TRBD1 (6 bases). V lost 6 bases, J lost 7 bases, and 16 bases lay in between. CDR3 length: 13 residues. Germline CDR1 is SQVTM and CDR2 is ANQGSEA.

V usage is TRBV29-1 and J usage is TRBJ2-7, with a possible D match to TRBD1 (5 bases). Germline CDR1 is SQVTM and CDR2 is ANQGSEA. V lost 5 bases, J lost 5 bases, and 16 bases lay in between. The CDR3 has 13 residues. In nucleotides, the CDR3 is TGCAGCGTTTCTTTTGGGGCCTCGGACGAGCAGTACTTC. Protein product: CSVSFGASDEQYF.

The genes are TRBV28 and TRBJ2-7; perhaps TRBD2 as D (5 bases). V was pared by 5 bases and J by 3 bases, with 14 bases between. The CDR3 consists of 14 residues. The germline V gene has CDR1 MDHEN and CDR2 SYDVKM. This chain's CDR3 is CASSPEDSYYEQYF. The DNA for the CDR3 is TGTGCCAGCAGTCCCGAGGACTCGTACTACGAGCAGTACTTC.

Of note for this clone: Other nucleotide sequences from this sample produce the same CDR3. J is TRBJ1-2 and V is TRBV6-5, with 11 bases identical to TRBD1. Unmatched junction bases numbered 4, after V lost 0 bases and J lost 4 bases. This CDR3 has 16 amino acids. Germline V gene sequence: CDR1 MNHEY, CDR2 SVGAGI. The chain's CDR3 is CASSYSRTGGGYGYTF. CDR3 DNA sequence: TGTGCCAGCAGTTACTCCCGGACAGGGGGCGGCTATGGCTACACCTTC.

V usage is TRBV19 and J usage is TRBJ2-1; TRBD2 matches at 14 bases. The V and J ends lost 7 bases and 9 bases, in that order; junction bases with no gene match: 8. CDR1 is LNHDA and CDR2 is SQIVND in the germline V gene (reference sequence). The CDR3 totals 15 residues. CDR3 coding DNA: TGTGCCAGTACCATCGGGACTAGCGGGAGTCGTGAGCAGTTCTTC. This codes for CASTIGTSGSREQFF.

The chain employs TRBV5-4 and TRBJ1-2, with 7 nucleotides matching TRBD1. V lost 4 bases, J lost 6 bases, and 6 bases stayed unmatched. The CDR3 contains 13 residues. In germline, CDR1 is SGHNT, CDR2 YYREEE (reference sequence). CDR3 region: CASSHNRGDGYTF. DNA for the CDR3: TGTGCCAGCAGCCATAACAGGGGTGATGGCTACACCTTC.

This clone was recorded only once. The chain combines TRBV28 with TRBJ2-3; no definite D call. CDR3 length: 17 residues. The V end lost 7 bases, the J end lost 0 bases, and 20 bases lay between the germline ends. Per germline, CDR1 MDHEN and CDR2 SYDVKM. In nucleotides, the CDR3 is TGTGCCAGCACCCCACGTCATTTACTTCTTAGCACAGATACGCAGTATTTT. As protein: CASTPRHLLLSTDTQYF.

The V gene is TRBV7-2, the J gene TRBJ2-5; 11 bases are shared with TRBD2. Germline V lookup: CDR1 SGHTA, CDR2 FQGNSA. There are 15 residues in the CDR3. The ends lost 4 bases at V and 5 bases at J; junction bases unmatched: 6. For the CDR3, the DNA is TGTGCCAGCAGCTCCTTTAGCGGGAGGGCGGAGACCCAGTACTTC. Translating gives CASSSFSGRAETQYF.

The chain joins TRBV6-1 to TRBJ1-4; D remains ambiguous. Germline CDR1 and CDR2: MNHNS and SASEGT. The V gene lost 5 bases and the J gene lost 10 bases, with 8 bases spanning the gap. The CDR3 length is 11 residues. The CDR3 is CASSQEAKLFF. The CDR3 DNA sequence: TGTGCCAGCAGTCAGGAGGCAAAACTGTTTTTT.

The V gene is TRBV29-1, the J gene TRBJ1-1; 8 bases are shared with TRBD1. V shed 6 bases and J 4 bases; nucleotides not matched to a gene: 7. This CDR3 spans 13 amino acids. Germline CDR1 and CDR2: SQVTM and ANQGSEA. CDR3 nucleotides: TGCAGCGTCAGGACAGGGAGTGGCACTGAAGCTTTCTTT. Its translation is CSVRTGSGTEAFF.

V and J are TRBV29-1 and TRBJ1-4; 11 nucleotides agree with TRBD1. V was clipped by 2 bases and J by 10 bases; unmatched bases: 6. The germline V gene has CDR1 SQVTM and CDR2 ANQGSEA. The CDR3 sequence is 14 residues long. In DNA form, the CDR3 reads TGCAGCGTTGAAAAGGGCGGGACAGGGGGAAAACTGTTTTTT. Protein sequence: CSVEKGGTGGKLFF.

The V call is TRBV7-8, the J call TRBJ2-2, with D tentatively TRBD2 (6 bases). Germline-derived CDR1 and CDR2 are SGHVS and FQNEAQ. Trimming took off 3 bases at V and 6 bases at J, with 23 bases between the two ends. This CDR3 contains 18 residues. CDR3 DNA: TGTGCCAGCAGCTTTTTCAGGTCCTCCGGGAGCATGGCCGGGGAGCTGTTTTTT. Protein: CASSFFRSSGSMAGELFF.

This chain joins TRBV6-1 and TRBJ1-2; D call uncertain. Trimming pared 4 bases from V and 3 bases from J, leaving 6 bases between. The CDR3 extends over 12 amino acids. Per the germline V gene, CDR1 is MNHNS and CDR2 is SASEGT. The CDR3 loop reads CASSAPDYGYTF. CDR3 coding DNA: TGTGCCAGCAGTGCCCCAGACTATGGCTACACCTTC.

The chain carries TRBV7-2 and TRBJ2-1, with D maybe TRBD2 (5 bases). With 8 bases removed from V and 3 bases from J, the gap between germline ends came to 11 bases. The length of the CDR3 is 13 residues. Germline loops: CDR1 SGHTA, CDR2 FQGNSA. The CDR3 protein is CASHSRVYNEQFF. Written as DNA, the CDR3 is TGTGCCAGCCACTCGAGGGTCTACAATGAGCAGTTCTTC. Variable domain in full (rest from reference TRBV7-2 and TRBJ2-1): GAGVSQSPSNKVTEKGKDVELRCDPISGHTALYWYRQSLGQGLEFLIYFQGNSAPDKSGLPSDRFSAERTGGSVSTLTIQRTQQEDSAVYLCASHSRVYNEQFFGPGTRLTVL.

The chain combines TRBV7-3 with TRBJ2-3; TRBD2 is a possible D gene (7 bases). The CDR3 covers 14 residues. V lost 4 bases to trimming and J lost 2 bases, with 10 bases between them. CDR1 and CDR2 from the germline V gene are SGHTA and FQGTGA. The CDR3 sequence: CASSWGGLTDTQYF. The CDR3 DNA sequence: TGTGCCAGCAGCTGGGGGGGGCTCACAGATACGCAGTATTTT.